These 22 T cell receptor beta chains originate from one sample sequenced in a study of OX40 agonist ivuxolimab in advanced cancers. Repertoires were generated with immunoSEQ multiplex PCR, while TCRdb's copy carries only in-frame clones and drops some. Altogether tens of thousands of clones are present, 75% to 85% being singletons, with the ten largest covering 2% to 3%. The starting material was CD4+ or CD8+ T cells sorted from blood, obtained in a trial of the OX40 agonist ivuxolimab. The source is an adult with an advanced solid tumor such as melanoma, head and neck, liver or kidney cancer.

V and J are TRBV7-2 and TRBJ1-3, with 10 positions matching TRBD1. From germline, CDR1 is SGHTA and CDR2 FQGNSA. The V segment lost 5 bases and the J segment 0 bases; nucleotides outside the gene matches: 4. The CDR3 is 16 amino acids. CDR3 loop: CASSPDRGLSGNTIYF. In nucleotides, the CDR3 is TGTGCCAGCAGCCCCGACAGGGGGCTCTCTGGAAACACCATATATTTT.

This rearrangement joins TRBV19 to TRBJ1-6; tentative D call: TRBD1 (6 bases). The CDR3 spans 15 residues. CDR1 is LNHDA and CDR2 is SQIVND in the germline V gene (reference sequence). Trimming shortened V by 3 bases and J by 10 bases, and 16 bases separated the two germline ends. This CDR3 reads CASSIQQGFDSPLHF. DNA for the CDR3: TGTGCCAGTAGTATCCAACAGGGTTTTGACTCACCCCTCCACTTT.

CDR3 nucleotide sequence: TGTGCCAGCAGCCCTGGACTAGCGGGAGGGCCGTGGGAGACCCAGTACTTC. Translating gives CASSPGLAGGPWETQYF. The chain carries TRBV11-2 and TRBJ2-5; 15 bases are a match to TRBD2. Germline-derived CDR1 and CDR2 are SGHAT and FQNNGV. Losses at the gene ends were 5 bases for V and 5 bases for J; bases not matched to a gene: 9. The CDR3 covers 17 residues.

This chain uses TRBV10-1 with TRBJ1-5; TRBD1 matches 12 bases. Germline CDR1 and CDR2: WNHNN and SYGVQD (reference sequence). V was pared by 5 bases and J by 2 bases, with 4 bases of the junction left unmatched. CDR3 length: 16 residues. CDR3 sequence: CASSPGQGAGNQPQHF. The CDR3 DNA reads TGCGCCAGCAGTCCGGGACAGGGGGCAGGCAATCAGCCCCAGCATTTT.

Only one count was recorded for this clone. This chain links TRBV29-1 with TRBJ2-7, with a weak D call TRBD1 (5 bases). In germline, CDR1 is SQVTM, CDR2 ANQGSEA. The CDR3 runs to 12 residues. V lost 5 bases and J lost 1, with 9 bases in between. The CDR3 DNA follows: TGCAGCGTTAAACAGGTATCCTACGAGCAGTACTTC. Its translation: CSVKQVSYEQYF.

Note on this clone: The junction does not match germline at one end; this may be a read error. The chain uses TRBV10-1 and TRBJ2-5; D is possibly TRBD1 (5 bases). Germline V gene sequence: CDR1 WNHNN, CDR2 SYGVQD (reference sequence). The CDR3 is made up of 13 amino acids. The CDR3 nucleotides read TGCGCCAGCAGCTTAGACAGTCAAGAGCCCCAGTACTTC. Protein: CASSLDSQEPQYF.

The rearrangement links TRBV29-1 to TRBJ1-4; no firm D call. CDR3 length equals 14 residues. CDR1 is SQVTM and CDR2 is ANQGSEA in the germline V gene. Trimming pared 3 bases from V and 8 bases from J, leaving 16 bases between. The CDR3 sequence: CSVDTIQIGEKLFF. The CDR3 region has the DNA TGCAGCGTTGATACTATACAGATAGGGGAAAAACTGTTTTTT.

This rearrangement joins TRBV5-1 to TRBJ1-1; no firm D call. From germline, CDR1 is SGHRS and CDR2 YFSETQ. V lost 5 bases to trimming and J lost 1 base, with 9 bases between them. This CDR3 is built from 13 residues. The CDR3 spells CASSVQGNTEAFF. DNA for the CDR3: TGCGCCAGCAGTGTACAAGGGAACACTGAAGCTTTCTTT.

This chain joins TRBV7-9 and TRBJ1-1, with 8 bases matching TRBD1. Germline CDR1 is SEHNR and CDR2 is FQNEAQ (reference sequence). V was pared by 1 base and J by 0 bases, with 7 bases of the junction left unmatched. The CDR3 totals 17 residues. The CDR3 nucleotides are TGTGCCAGCAGCTTAGTTCAGGGGGCCTCCATGAACACTGAAGCTTTCTTT. This gives the protein CASSLVQGASMNTEAFF.

J is TRBJ1-1 and V is TRBV18, with D possibly TRBD1 on 5 matching bases. The CDR3 contains 14 residues. Trimming took 2 bases from V and 0 from J, leaving 7 bases between them. Germline assignment: CDR1 KGHSH and CDR2 LQKENI. The CDR3 reads CASSPGTVNTEAFF. CDR3 nucleotides: TGTGCCAGCTCACCAGGGACGGTGAACACTGAAGCTTTCTTT.

This sequence joins TRBV7-2 and TRBJ1-5, with D perhaps matching TRBD1 (6 bases). This CDR3 spans 15 amino acids. CDR1 and CDR2 from the germline V gene are SGHTA and FQGNSA. V was pared by 6 bases and J by 2 bases, with 14 bases between. The CDR3 DNA reads TGTGCCAGCAGACCCAGGGGAAGGGGCAATCAGCCCCAGCATTTT. The encoded protein is CASRPRGRGNQPQHF.

This chain links TRBV19 with TRBJ1-2; 9 positions match TRBD1. Looked up from germline, CDR1 is LNHDA and CDR2 is SQIVND (reference sequence). V shed 5 bases, J shed 5 bases, and the junction held 6 bases outside the gene matches. CDR3 size: 14 residues. In DNA, the CDR3 is TGTGCCAGTAGTGGGGACAGGGCCTTTTATGGCTACACCTTC. Its translation is CASSGDRAFYGYTF.

V and J are TRBV6-5 and TRBJ1-2; D is unresolved. Germline assignment: CDR1 MNHEY and CDR2 SVGAGI. The V end was cut by 6 bases, the J end by 8 bases, with 13 bases between. The CDR3 sequence is 12 residues long. The chain's CDR3 is CASSPAGYGYTF. The CDR3 DNA reads TGTGCCAGCAGCCCTGCCGGGTACGGCTACACCTTC.

V is TRBV19 and J is TRBJ2-3; unclear D gene. Trimming stripped 5 bases from V and 4 bases from J, with 16 bases between. The CDR3 is made up of 15 amino acids. Germline values: CDR1 LNHDA, CDR2 SQIVND (reference sequence). The CDR3 reads CASSGLPIGADTQYF. CDR3 sequence (DNA): TGTGCCAGTAGTGGTCTCCCGATAGGAGCAGATACGCAGTATTTT. Drawing the rest from reference TRBV19 and TRBJ2-3, the complete variable domain is DGGITQSPKYLFRKEGQNVTLSCEQNLNHDAMYWYRQDPGQGLRLIYYSQIVNDFQKGDIAEGYSVSREKKESFPLTVTSAQKNPTAFYLCASSGLPIGADTQYFGPGTRLTVL.

J is TRBJ2-5 and V is TRBV6-1, with a possible D match to TRBD1 (6 bases). Trimming took 5 bases from V and 1 from J, leaving 11 bases between them. Looked up from germline, CDR1 is MNHNS and CDR2 is SASEGT. CDR3 size: 14 residues. The CDR3 loop is CASSQRTAQETQYF. The CDR3 DNA is TGTGCCAGCAGTCAGAGGACAGCCCAAGAGACCCAGTACTTC.

The V gene is TRBV30, the J gene TRBJ2-6, with 8 bases aligning to TRBD1. The germline CDR1 and CDR2 sequences are GTSNPN and SVGIG (reference sequence). The CDR3 contains 14 residues. Trimming took 4 bases from V and 3 from J; bases not matched to a gene: 2. The CDR3 DNA follows: TGTGCCTGGACCAGGGGGCTTGGGGCCAACGTCCTGACTTTC. Protein sequence: CAWTRGLGANVLTF.

This clone came up a few times. This chain uses TRBV18 with TRBJ1-5; 7 bases are shared with TRBD1. The CDR3 consists of 15 residues. Germline CDR1 KGHSH, CDR2 LQKENI. Trimming removed 6 bases from V and 3 bases from J; junction bases left unmatched: 8. CDR3 DNA: TGTGCCAGCTCCAGGGCAGGGGGTTTCAATCAGCCCCAGCATTTT. Its protein is CASSRAGGFNQPQHF.

The V gene is TRBV10-3, the J gene TRBJ2-1; TRBD2 aligns across 15 bases. V trimming: 3 bases; J trimming: 7 bases; junction bases outside the gene matches: 13. The CDR3 spans 19 residues. Looked up from germline, CDR1 is ENHRY and CDR2 is SYGVKD. The CDR3 DNA reads TGTGCCATCAGTGAAAAGAGTGTAGTCGGGACTAGCGGGGGGAATGAGCAGTTCTTC. The encoded protein is CAISEKSVVGTSGGNEQFF.

Note on this clone: The same CDR3 also results from other DNA sequences found in this sample. The chain has TRBV9 and TRBJ2-7; 10 positions match TRBD2. J gave up 4 bases and V 0 bases, and 1 base lay outside the gene matches. The CDR3 covers 14 residues. CDR1 and CDR2 (germline): SGDLS, YYNGEE. Written as DNA, the CDR3 is TGTGCCAGCAGCGTAGGAGCGGGGGGGTACGAGCAGTACTTC. It yields the protein CASSVGAGGYEQYF.

This clone was recorded a few times. The V gene is TRBV19, the J gene TRBJ2-3, with a weak D call TRBD2 (5 bases). The length of the CDR3 is 14 residues. Trimming pared 7 bases from V and 0 bases from J, leaving 11 bases between. CDR1 and CDR2 from the germline V gene are LNHDA and SQIVND (reference sequence). In nucleotides, the CDR3 is TGTGCCAGTAATGGGAGAACCAGCACAGATACGCAGTATTTT. It codes for CASNGRTSTDTQYF.

This clone was counted only a few times. This rearrangement joins TRBV7-2 to TRBJ1-5; TRBD1 matches at 12 bases. Germline trimming cut 3 bases from V and 4 bases from J; bases unmatched to any gene: 7. CDR3 size: 17 residues. CDR1 SGHTA and CDR2 FQGNSA come from the germline V gene. The CDR3 nucleotides read TGTGCCAGCAGCTTTAGGGGACAGGGGGCCGATAATCAGCCCCAGCATTTT. It specifies CASSFRGQGADNQPQHF.

V usage is TRBV6-5 and J usage is TRBJ1-4; TRBD1 matches 8 bases. J gave up 6 bases and V 2 bases, and 5 bases lay outside the gene matches. CDR1 and CDR2 (germline): MNHEY, SVGAGI. The CDR3 length is 15 residues. The CDR3 nucleotides read TGTGCCAGCAGTTACCGACAGGGGATCTATGAAAAACTGTTTTTT. Encoded protein: CASSYRQGIYEKLFF.